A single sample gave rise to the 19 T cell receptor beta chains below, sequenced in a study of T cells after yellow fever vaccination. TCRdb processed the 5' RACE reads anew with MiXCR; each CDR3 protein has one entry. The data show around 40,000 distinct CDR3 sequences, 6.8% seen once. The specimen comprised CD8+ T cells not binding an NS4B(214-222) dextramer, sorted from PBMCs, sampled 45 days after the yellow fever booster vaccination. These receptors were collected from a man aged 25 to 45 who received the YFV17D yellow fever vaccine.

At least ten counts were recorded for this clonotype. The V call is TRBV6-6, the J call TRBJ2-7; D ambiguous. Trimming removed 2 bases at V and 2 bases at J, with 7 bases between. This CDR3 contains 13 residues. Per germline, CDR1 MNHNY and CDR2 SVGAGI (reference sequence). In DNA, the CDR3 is TGTGCCAGCAGTTACGGGCAGCCCTACGAGCAGTACTTC. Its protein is CASSYGQPYEQYF.

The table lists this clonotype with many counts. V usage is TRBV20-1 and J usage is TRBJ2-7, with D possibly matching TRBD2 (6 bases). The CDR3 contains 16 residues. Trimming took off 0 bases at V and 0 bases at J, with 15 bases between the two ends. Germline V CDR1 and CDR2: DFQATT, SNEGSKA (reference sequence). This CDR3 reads CSAREGGQAYSYEQYF. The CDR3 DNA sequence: TGCAGTGCTAGAGAGGGAGGCCAGGCCTACTCCTACGAGCAGTACTTC.

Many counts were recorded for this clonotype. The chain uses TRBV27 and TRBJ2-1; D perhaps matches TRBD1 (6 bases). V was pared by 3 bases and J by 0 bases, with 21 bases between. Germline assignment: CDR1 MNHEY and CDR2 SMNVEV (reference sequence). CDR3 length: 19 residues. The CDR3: CASSLLGAGKTGSYNEQFF. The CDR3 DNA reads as TGTGCCAGCAGTTTGCTGGGGGCAGGCAAGACGGGCTCCTACAATGAGCAGTTCTTC.

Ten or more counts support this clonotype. The CDR3 DNA sequence: TGCAGCGTTGAAGATCTCGGGGAGCTGTTTTTT. Its translation is CSVEDLGELFF. The chain joins TRBV29-1 to TRBJ2-2, with no clear D. The CDR3 sequence is 11 residues long. V was clipped by 0 bases and J by 7 bases, with 3 bases between them. CDR1 and CDR2 from the germline V gene are SQVTM and ANQGSEA.

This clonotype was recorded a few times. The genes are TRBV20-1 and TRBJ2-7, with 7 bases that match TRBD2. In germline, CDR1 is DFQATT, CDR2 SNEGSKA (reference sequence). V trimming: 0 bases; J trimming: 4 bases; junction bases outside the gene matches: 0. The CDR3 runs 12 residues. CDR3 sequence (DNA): TGCAGTGCTAGAGAGCGGGAGTACGAGCAGTACTTC. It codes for CSAREREYEQYF.

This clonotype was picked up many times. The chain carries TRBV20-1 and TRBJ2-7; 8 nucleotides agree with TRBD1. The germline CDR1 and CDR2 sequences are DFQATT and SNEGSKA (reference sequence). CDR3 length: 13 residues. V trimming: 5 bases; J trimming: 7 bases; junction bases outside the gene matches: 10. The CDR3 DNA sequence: TGCAGTGCTTCCGGGACAGGTAACTTAGAGCAGTACTTC. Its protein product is CSASGTGNLEQYF.

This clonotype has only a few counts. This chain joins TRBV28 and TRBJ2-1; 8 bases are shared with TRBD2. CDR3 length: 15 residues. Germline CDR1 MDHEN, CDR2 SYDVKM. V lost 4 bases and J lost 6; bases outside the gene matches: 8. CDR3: CASSSGLAYSNEQFF. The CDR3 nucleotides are TGTGCCAGCAGTTCCGGACTAGCATACTCCAATGAGCAGTTCTTC. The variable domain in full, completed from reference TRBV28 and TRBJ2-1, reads DVKVTQSSRYLVKRTGEKVFLECVQDMDHENMFWYRQDPGLGLRLIYFSYDVKMKEKGDIPEGYSVSREKKERFSLILESASTNQTSMYLCASSSGLAYSNEQFFGPGTRLTVL.

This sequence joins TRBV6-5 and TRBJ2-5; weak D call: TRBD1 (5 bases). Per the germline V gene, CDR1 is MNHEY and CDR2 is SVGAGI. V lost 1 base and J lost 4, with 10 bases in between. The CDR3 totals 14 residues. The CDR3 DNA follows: TGTGCCAGCAGTTACTACCCAGGGCCAGAGACCCAGTACTTC. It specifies CASSYYPGPETQYF.

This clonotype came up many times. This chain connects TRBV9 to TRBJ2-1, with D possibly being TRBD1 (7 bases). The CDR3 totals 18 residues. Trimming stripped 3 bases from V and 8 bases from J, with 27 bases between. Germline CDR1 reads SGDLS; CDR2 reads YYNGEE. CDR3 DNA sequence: TGTGCCAGCAGCGCGAGACAGGGAGGTACGCTGGGCGGTGATGAGCAGTTCTTC. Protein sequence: CASSARQGGTLGGDEQFF.

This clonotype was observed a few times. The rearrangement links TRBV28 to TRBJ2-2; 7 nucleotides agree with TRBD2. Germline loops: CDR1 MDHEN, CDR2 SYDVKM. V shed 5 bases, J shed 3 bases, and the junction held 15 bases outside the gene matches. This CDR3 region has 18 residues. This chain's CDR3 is CASSAPLRLAEDTGELFF. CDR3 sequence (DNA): TGTGCCAGCAGTGCACCCCTGAGGCTAGCGGAGGACACCGGGGAGCTGTTTTTT.

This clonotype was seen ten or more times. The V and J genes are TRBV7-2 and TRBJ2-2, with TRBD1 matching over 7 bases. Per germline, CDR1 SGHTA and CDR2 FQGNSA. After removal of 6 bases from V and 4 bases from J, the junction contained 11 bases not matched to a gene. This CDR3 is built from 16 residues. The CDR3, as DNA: TGTGCCAGCAGAACCGACGGACAGGTTGGCACCGGGGAGCTGTTTTTT. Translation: CASRTDGQVGTGELFF.

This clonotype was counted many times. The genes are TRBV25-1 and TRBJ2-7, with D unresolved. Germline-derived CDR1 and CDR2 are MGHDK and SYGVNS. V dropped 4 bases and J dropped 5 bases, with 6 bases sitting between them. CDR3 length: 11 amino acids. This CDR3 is CASSASDEQYF. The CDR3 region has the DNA TGTGCCAGCAGTGCGTCAGACGAGCAGTACTTC.

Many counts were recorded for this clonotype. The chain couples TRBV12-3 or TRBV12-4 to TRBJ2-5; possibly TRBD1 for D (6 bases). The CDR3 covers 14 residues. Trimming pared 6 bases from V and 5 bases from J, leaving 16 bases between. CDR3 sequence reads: CASRKDSLRETQYF. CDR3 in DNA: TGTGCCAGCAGGAAGGACAGCTTACGGGAGACCCAGTACTTC.

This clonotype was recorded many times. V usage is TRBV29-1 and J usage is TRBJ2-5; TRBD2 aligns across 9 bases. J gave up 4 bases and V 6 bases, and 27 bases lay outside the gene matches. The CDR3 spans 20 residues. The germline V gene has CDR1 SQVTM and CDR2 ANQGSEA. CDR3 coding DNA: TGCAGCGTCGCCCAATTCCTTTCGAGCCAAAGGCGGGAGGGGGGAGAGACCCAGTACTTC. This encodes CSVAQFLSSQRREGGETQYF.

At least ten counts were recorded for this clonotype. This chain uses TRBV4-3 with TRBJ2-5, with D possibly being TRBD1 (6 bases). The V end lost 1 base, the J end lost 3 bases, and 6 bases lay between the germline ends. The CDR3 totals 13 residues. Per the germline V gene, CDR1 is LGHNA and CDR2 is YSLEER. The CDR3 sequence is CASSQGQEETQYF. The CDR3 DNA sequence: TGCGCCAGCAGCCAAGGACAGGAAGAGACCCAGTACTTC.

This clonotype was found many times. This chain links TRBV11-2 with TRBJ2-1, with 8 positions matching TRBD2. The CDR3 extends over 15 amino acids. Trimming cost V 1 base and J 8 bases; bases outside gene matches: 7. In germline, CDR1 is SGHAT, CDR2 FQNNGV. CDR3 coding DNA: TGTGCCAGCAGCTTAGTTTATAGCGGGAAGGATGAGCAGTTCTTC. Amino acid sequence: CASSLVYSGKDEQFF.

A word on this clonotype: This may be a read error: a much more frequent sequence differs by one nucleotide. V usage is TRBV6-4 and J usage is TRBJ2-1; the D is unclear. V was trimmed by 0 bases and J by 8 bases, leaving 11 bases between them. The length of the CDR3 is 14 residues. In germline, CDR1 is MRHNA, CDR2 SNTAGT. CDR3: CASSDSKAADEQFF. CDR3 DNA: TGTGCCAGCAGTGACTCGAAGGCGGCAGATGAGCAGTTCTTC.

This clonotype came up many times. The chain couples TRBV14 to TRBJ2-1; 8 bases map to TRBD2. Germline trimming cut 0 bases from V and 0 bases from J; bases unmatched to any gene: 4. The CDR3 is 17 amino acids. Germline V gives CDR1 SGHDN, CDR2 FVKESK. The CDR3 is CASSQERLAGSYNEQFF. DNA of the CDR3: TGTGCCAGCAGCCAAGAACGGCTAGCGGGCTCCTACAATGAGCAGTTCTTC.

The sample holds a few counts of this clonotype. CDR3 in DNA: TGTGCCAGCAGTCCGACAGGGGGACCATACTACAATGAGCAGTTCTTC. Amino acid sequence: CASSPTGGPYYNEQFF. V is TRBV6-1 and J is TRBJ2-1; 9 bases line up with TRBD1. Looked up from germline, CDR1 is MNHNS and CDR2 is SASEGT. The CDR3 covers 16 residues. With V trimmed by 5 bases and J by 3 bases, 8 bases remained unmatched.